This TCR beta chain was captured in a study of regulatory T cells in long-lasting Graves disease (TCRdb year 2021). About the full investigation: Patients with newly diagnosed Graves' disease had been on antithyroid drugs for under 3 months. The study was registered as a clinical trial and conducted in China. Persistent Graves' disease patients were compared with newly diagnosed Graves' disease patients by peripheral blood TCR sequencing and RNA sequencing. A total of roughly 33 samples underwent TCR sequencing: about 13 from persistent and about 20 from newly diagnosed Graves' disease patients.

The CDR3 contains 16 residues, cysteine and phenylalanine counted. Only the CDR3 region is kept as DNA, spanning 48 bases read in frame from base 1. The germline V end is reduced by 2 bases and the J end by 5 bases; junction bases left unmatched: 6. From a lookup of the germline V gene, CDR1 and CDR2 are SGHTA and FQGTGA. Libraries were made using multiplex PCR. TCRdb records Illumina HiSeq 4000 as the sequencer. iRepertoire HTBI primers and Arm-PCR amplification of CDR3 regions were used to construct TCR beta libraries. Gel purification was performed on PCR products prior to sequencing. Regarding the original processing steps: A total of 60 to 80 TRBV and some 15 TRBJ segments were identified across samples and were used for gene usage analysis of CDR3 amino acid clonotypes. COPE and FqMerger were used to merge the filtered high-quality paired reads into contigs. BLAST was used to align contigs to the IMGT TRBV, TRBD and TRBJ reference genes, and CDR3 was defined following IMGT. Clonotypes above 0.1% frequency were classified as highly expanded clones. Shannon entropy served as the measure of repertoire diversity, while the Gini coefficient captured V-J evenness. Clonotypes shared by more than one individual were considered public. TCRdb trimmed public reads at Q25 via fastp, called clones via MiXCR and kept in-frame beta chains. Rows merge per CDR3 protein into single entries with the most common DNA and genes. In this record, the V and J calls reflect TCRdb's handling and not the investigators' own analysis. Recorded for this sample are approximately 470,000 distinct CDR3 sequences; about 16% of them occurred a single time. The ten largest clones capture 9% to 15% of the sample.

Details on this clonotype: Which antigen it targets is not known. A far larger clone is off by one base, so a read error is likely.

Sample time point, as interpreted from the label and publication: newly diagnosed GD, antithyroid drugs for less than 3 months. RNA was extracted from PBMCs in TRIzol for both TCR sequencing and RNA sequencing. The diagnosis of Graves' disease followed American Thyroid Association guidelines. The patients came from an endocrinology department in Xi'an, China. From each patient, about 9 milliliters of peripheral blood was collected into an EDTA anticoagulant tube. Ficoll Paque Plus density gradient separation was used to isolate PBMCs, and no additional T cell sorting was done. An Agilent 2100 Bioanalyzer and agarose gel were used to assess RNA quality, and a NanoDrop 2000 was used to measure RNA concentration. What the work shows at the level of the full study, not this receptor alone: The authors noted that the small sample size was a limitation that may lower accuracy. Compared with newly diagnosed patients, patients with persistent Graves' disease had lower TCR Shannon entropy and fewer highly expanded clones, which suggests clonal expansion. Because the primary lesion, thyroid tissue, could not be accessed, the study looked at peripheral blood alone. More public clonotypes were shared among persistent patients (roughly 2,700) than among newly diagnosed patients (roughly 1,000). Preferential use of TRBV28, TRBJ1-2 and TRBJ2-5 was observed in persistent disease, whereas TRBV20-1 and TRBJ2-1 were favored in newly diagnosed disease. Only the TCR beta chain was sequenced and analyzed.

In addition, the sample was reused for a study of T cells in Graves' hyperthyroidism and ophthalmopathy. That second publication adds: A patient counted as having stable Graves' hyperthyroidism if no progression to ophthalmopathy occurred over 18 months of follow-up. Hyperthyroidism patients were newly diagnosed, with disease duration under 2 months, and aged 18 to 65 years. Any patient with an uncontrolled infection, another autoimmune disease, pregnancy or lactation was excluded. Diagnoses were established on the basis of clinical symptoms, serum thyroxine and TRAb, thyroid ultrasound, and orbital computed tomography. A first-round RT-PCR of the TCR CDR3 used the HTBI primer set with the Qiagen OneStep RT-PCR kit. Most expanded thyroid clonotypes (frequency above 0.001) were also detected in blood, a finding suggesting that blood repertoires may reflect thyroid immune responses. A 13 V-J signature model separated ophthalmopathy from stable hyperthyroidism, with around 88% sensitivity and 81.08% specificity in cross-validation and 80%/75% in testing. During validation, the model predicted progression to ophthalmopathy a median of roughly six months ahead of onset, with more than 60% sensitivity and roughly 75% specificity. To identify TCR V-J signatures that set the groups apart, the researchers used a discovery cohort of about a hundred patients, made up of around 40 with Graves' ophthalmopathy and 55 to 65 with stable Graves' hyperthyroidism. Prospective prediction of ophthalmopathy was tested in an independent validation cohort consisting of roughly 20 hyperthyroidism patients and 15 to 17 patients who later progressed to ophthalmopathy. For training and testing, the approximately 97 patients in the discovery cohort were randomly divided in a 7:3 ratio. In about 6 Graves' hyperthyroidism patients, the study also compared T-cell repertoires from thyroid tissue with T-cell repertoires from blood. Once sampling was done, hyperthyroidism patients were given methimazole at a starting dose of 30 mg daily, whereas ophthalmopathy patients were given high-dose intravenous methylprednisolone. A second multiplex PCR round built the libraries, followed by size selection and purification. Paired-end sequencing of the libraries was performed with 100 bp reads on an Illumina HiSeq2000. SOAPnuke was used to process the raw data, removing reads that contained adapters or uncalled bases, had a mean Phred below 15, or lacked an exact match to the constant primer or identifier. COPE v1.2.5 was used to merge the high-quality paired reads, and each unique nucleotide sequence was defined as a clonotype. Clonotypes were aligned to IMGT TRBV, TRBD and TRBJ reference segments using MiTCR v1.1. Analysis was restricted to V-J combinations with a frequency above 0.0001, which covered about 99% of repertoires. The TCS score was defined as F50 (clonal expansion) divided by E x V (chaos), with BLOSUM62-based TCRdist calculated between CDR3 peptides within each V-J. Welch's t-statistics and random forest reduced roughly 530 V-J features to roughly 13, which were used in a naive Bayes classifier (R e1071). Sample size was not statistically predetermined, and blinding of investigators to group allocation was not performed. According to the paper, TCR Vbeta CDR3 sequencing was carried out on some 140 peripheral blood samples, which came from fewer than 50 ophthalmopathy, around 75 hyperthyroidism and some 17 progressor patients.

This TCR was sampled from a man in his forties with Graves disease. Donor details come from another sample of the same person, matched by shared clones. Recombination linked TRBV7-3 to TRBJ2-7; 13 central bases correspond to TRBD2. Sequenced here: peripheral blood mononuclear cells (PBMCs), sampled at new diagnosis, from a patient treated with antithyroid drugs. Here is the DNA: TGTGCCAGCAGCTTATTGGGGACTAGCGGGACCCACGAGCAGTACTTC. Translated, it reads CASSLLGTSGTHEQYF.